Each of the 26 T cell receptor beta chains below was sequenced from the same sample in a study of identifying expanded T cells in peripheral blood. Clones were read by immunoSEQ multiplex PCR, and TCRdb kept only the in-frame ones, dropping some. The table lists some 75,000 clones, about nine tenths of them singletons. Sequenced sample: blood. All receptors come from a person aged 18 to 75 in good health.

The chain joins TRBV18 to TRBJ2-7, with TRBD2 as a possible D gene (6 bases). Germline CDR1 is KGHSH and CDR2 is LQKENI. Trimming took off 3 bases at V and 0 bases at J, with 9 bases between the two ends. The CDR3 length is 14 residues. The CDR3 DNA reads TGTGCCAGCTCACCGGGGCGGGACTCCTACGAGCAGTACTTC. Translated, it gives CASSPGRDSYEQYF.

J is TRBJ2-5 and V is TRBV4-2; TRBD2 is a possible D gene (5 bases). The CDR3 totals 14 residues. Trimming shortened V by 4 bases and J by 5 bases, and 14 bases separated the two germline ends. Germline V CDR1 and CDR2: LGHNA, YNFKEQ. The CDR3 sequence is CASSPGVAWETQYF. DNA for the CDR3: TGTGCCAGCAGCCCCGGGGTAGCATGGGAGACCCAGTACTTC.

The chain is built from TRBV2 and TRBJ2-3; D tentatively reads TRBD1 or TRBD2 (5 bases each). This CDR3 comprises 15 residues. CDR1 and CDR2 from the germline V gene are SNHLY and FYNNEI. V lost 9 bases, J lost 0 bases, and 16 bases lay in between. CDR3 sequence reads: CASTLTGLSTDTQYF. Here the CDR3 DNA reads TGTGCCAGTACACTAACAGGACTTAGCACAGATACGCAGTATTTT. Full variable domain (outside the CDR3, taken from reference TRBV2 and TRBJ2-3): EPEVTQTPSHQVTQMGQEVILRCVPISNHLYFYWYRQILGQKVEFLVSFYNNEISEKSEIFDDQFSVERPDGSNFTLKIRSTKLEDSAMYFCASTLTGLSTDTQYFGPGTRLTVL.

This clone has only one observation. The CDR3 protein is CASTLSRGEQFF. CDR3 nucleotide sequence: TGCGCCAGCACTCTATCCCGGGGTGAGCAGTTCTTC. This chain connects TRBV5-1 to TRBJ2-1, with TRBD2 as a possible D gene (5 bases). The germline gives CDR1 SGHRS, CDR2 YFSETQ. CDR3 length: 12 residues. V lost 6 bases to trimming and J lost 9 bases, with 13 bases between them.

The rearrangement links TRBV5-4 to TRBJ1-1, with 7 bases matching TRBD1. The CDR3 covers 15 residues. V lost 4 bases to trimming and J lost 1 base; unmatched junction nucleotides: 7. CDR1 SGHNT and CDR2 YYREEE come from the germline V gene (reference sequence). The CDR3 coding sequence is TGTGCCAGCAGCCCAGGGGGACGGGGGAACACTGAAGCTTTCTTT. Protein product: CASSPGGRGNTEAFF.

The chain joins TRBV9 to TRBJ2-2; D gene uncertain. This CDR3 has 12 residues. Per the germline V gene, CDR1 is SGDLS and CDR2 is YYNGEE. The ends were cut back, 4 bases at V and 8 bases at J, with 9 bases in the middle. CDR3 in amino acids: CASSPSIGELFF. DNA of the CDR3: TGTGCCAGCAGCCCCTCGATTGGGGAGCTGTTTTTT.

This chain connects TRBV5-4 to TRBJ1-1; D gene uncertain. Trimming pared 4 bases from V and 7 bases from J, leaving 14 bases between. Looked up from germline, CDR1 is SGHNT and CDR2 is YYREEE (reference sequence). The CDR3 covers 13 residues. This CDR3 reads CASSPGTEGEAFF. CDR3 in DNA: TGTGCCAGCAGCCCAGGAACCGAAGGTGAAGCTTTCTTT.

The chain carries TRBV9 and TRBJ2-7; D may be TRBD1 (6 bases). Germline CDR1 and CDR2: SGDLS and YYNGEE. The CDR3 extends over 14 amino acids. The V end lost 3 bases, the J end lost 1 base, and 11 bases lay between the germline ends. The chain's CDR3 is CASSAHRESYEQYF. The CDR3 bases are TGTGCCAGCAGCGCCCACAGGGAATCCTACGAGCAGTACTTC.

The V gene is TRBV7-2, the J gene TRBJ2-7; D may be TRBD1 (6 bases). Between the trimmed V and J ends, which lost 2 bases and 0 bases, there was a span of 11 bases. Germline V gene data show CDR1 as SGHTA and CDR2 as FQGNSA. This CDR3 is built from 15 residues. Here the CDR3 reads CASSLSTGYSYEQYF. In nucleotides, the CDR3 is TGTGCCAGCAGCTTATCGACAGGCTACTCCTACGAGCAGTACTTC. Combining the CDR3 with reference TRBV7-2 and TRBJ2-7 gives the whole variable domain GAGVSQSPSNKVTEKGKDVELRCDPISGHTALYWYRQSLGQGLEFLIYFQGNSAPDKSGLPSDRFSAERTGGSVSTLTIQRTQQEDSAVYLCASSLSTGYSYEQYFGPGTRLTVT.

This rearrangement joins TRBV28 to TRBJ2-7; TRBD1 or TRBD2 may be the D gene (5 bases each). In germline, CDR1 is MDHEN, CDR2 SYDVKM. V lost 6 bases, J lost 2 bases, and 14 bases lay in between. This CDR3 is 14 amino acids long. CDR3 sequence (DNA): TGTGCCAGCAGCCCCCCGGGGCCTGCCTACGAGCAGTACTTC. Residues: CASSPPGPAYEQYF.

This clone has just one count. V gene TRBV27 combines with J gene TRBJ2-2; maybe TRBD1 (8 bases). Per the germline V gene, CDR1 is MNHEY and CDR2 is SMNVEV (reference sequence). This CDR3 is built from 17 residues. V lost 8 bases and J 5 bases, leaving 24 bases between the germline ends. CDR3 region: CASRTRGRAGVTGELFF. CDR3 DNA sequence: TGTGCCAGCCGGACCAGGGGGCGCGCGGGGGTAACCGGGGAGCTGTTTTTT.

The gene calls are TRBV5-1 and TRBJ1-3; D uncertain. The CDR3 spans 14 residues. The V end lost 4 bases, the J end lost 0 bases, and 8 bases lay between the germline ends. Germline CDR1 reads SGHRS; CDR2 reads YFSETQ. This CDR3 reads CASSPVSSGNTIYF. In nucleotides, the CDR3 is TGCGCCAGCAGCCCCGTTAGCTCTGGAAACACCATATATTTT. The complete variable domain, with remaining parts taken from reference TRBV5-1 and TRBJ1-3, reads KAGVTQTPRYLIKTRGQQVTLSCSPISGHRSVSWYQQTPGQGLQFLFEYFSETQRNKGNFPGRFSGRQFSNSRSEMNVSTLELGDSALYLCASSPVSSGNTIYFGEGSWLTVV.

The chain joins TRBV18 to TRBJ1-6, with 9 bases identical to TRBD1. The CDR3 has 15 amino acids. With V trimmed by 3 bases and J by 6 bases, 3 bases remained unmatched. The germline gives CDR1 KGHSH, CDR2 LQKENI. The CDR3 loop is CASSPGQGGNSPLHF. CDR3 DNA sequence: TGTGCCAGCTCACCGGGACAGGGTGGTAATTCACCCCTCCACTTT.

The gene calls are TRBV28 and TRBJ1-6, with TRBD1 matching 8 bases. Germline CDR1 MDHEN, CDR2 SYDVKM. This CDR3 spans 15 amino acids. Germline trimming cut 7 bases from V and 8 bases from J; bases unmatched to any gene: 10. The CDR3 spells CASTGNPGGDSPLHF. In nucleotides, the CDR3 is TGTGCCAGCACCGGAAACCCAGGGGGCGATTCACCCCTCCACTTT.

The chain employs TRBV19 and TRBJ1-1; a weak D match, TRBD1 (6 bases). Trimming took off 7 bases at V and 1 base at J, with 13 bases between the two ends. The germline CDR1 and CDR2 sequences are LNHDA and SQIVND (reference sequence). The CDR3 length is 14 residues. DNA of the CDR3: TGTGCCAGTAAACGGGGGCCGAAGAACACTGAAGCTTTCTTT. Protein product: CASKRGPKNTEAFF.

The chain has TRBV7-2 and TRBJ2-3; TRBD2 matches 10 bases. Germline assignment: CDR1 SGHTA and CDR2 FQGNSA. There are 15 residues in the CDR3. The V gene end was trimmed by 8 bases and the J gene end by 4 bases; junction bases not matched to a gene: 9. The CDR3 DNA reads TGTGCCAGCGGCCTTATAGCGGGGGGCGCAGATACGCAGTATTTT. It translates to CASGLIAGGADTQYF.

The V and J genes are TRBV18 and TRBJ1-1; a possible D gene is TRBD1 (5 bases). Trimming cost V 2 bases and J 1 base, with 11 bases left between them. The CDR3 is 15 residues long. CDR1 is KGHSH, CDR2 LQKENI, per germline. This CDR3 reads CASSPGHAQNTEAFF. The DNA for the CDR3 is TGTGCCAGCTCACCAGGACACGCTCAGAACACTGAAGCTTTCTTT.

The rearrangement joins TRBV25-1 to TRBJ1-3, with D maybe TRBD1 (5 bases). CDR3 length: 16 amino acids. V was clipped by 5 bases and J by 0 bases, with 14 bases between them. Germline V lookup: CDR1 MGHDK, CDR2 SYGVNS. The CDR3: CASSPGDRASGNTIYF. Written as DNA, the CDR3 is TGTGCCAGCAGTCCGGGCGACAGAGCCTCTGGAAACACCATATATTTT. The whole variable domain, remainder taken from reference TRBV25-1 and TRBJ1-3, is EADIYQTPRYLVIGTGKKITLECSQTMGHDKMYWYQQDPGMELHLIHYSYGVNSTEKGDLSSESTVSRIRTEHFPLTLESARPSHTSQYLCASSPGDRASGNTIYFGEGSWLTVV.

The rearrangement joins TRBV7-9 to TRBJ2-5; D gene ambiguous. The CDR3 is 18 amino acids. Germline CDR1 reads SEHNR; CDR2 reads FQNEAQ (reference sequence). Between the trimmed V and J ends, which lost 1 base and 0 bases, there was a span of 18 bases. The CDR3, as DNA: TGTGCCAGCAGCTTAGGAGTGGTAGCAGCCGATTACCAAGAGACCCAGTACTTC. It is translated as CASSLGVVAADYQETQYF. The full variable domain, rest sourced from reference TRBV7-9 and TRBJ2-5, is DTGVSQNPRHKITKRGQNVTFRCDPISEHNRLYWYRQTLGQGPEFLTYFQNEAQLEKSRLLSDRFSAERPKGSFSTLEIQRTEQGDSAMYLCASSLGVVAADYQETQYFGPGTRLLVL.

The CDR3: CASSVRGGSLNSPLHF. The CDR3 DNA follows: TGTGCCAGTAGTGTAAGGGGAGGAAGTCTAAATTCACCCCTCCACTTT. The rearrangement uses TRBV19 and TRBJ1-6; tentative D call: TRBD1 (5 bases). Germline V gene data show CDR1 as LNHDA and CDR2 as SQIVND (reference sequence). The CDR3 runs to 16 residues. V dropped 5 bases and J dropped 7 bases, with 18 bases sitting between them.

V is TRBV28 and J is TRBJ2-3, with D perhaps matching TRBD2 (5 bases). Germline V lookup: CDR1 MDHEN, CDR2 SYDVKM. Deletions cut 6 bases from V and 1 base from J, with 14 bases between. This CDR3 has 15 residues. The CDR3 DNA reads as TGTGCCAGCAGCCGGGGAACCACGGGCACAGATACGCAGTATTTT. Translated, it gives CASSRGTTGTDTQYF.

The V and J genes are TRBV5-6 and TRBJ1-2; D gene uncertain. The CDR3 runs to 14 residues. CDR1 SGHDT and CDR2 YYEEEE come from the germline V gene. V lost 0 bases and J 2 bases, leaving 8 bases between the germline ends. The chain's CDR3 is CASSLAPVNYGYTF. The CDR3 coding sequence is TGTGCCAGCAGCTTGGCCCCTGTAAACTATGGCTACACCTTC. Full variable domain (missing parts from reference TRBV5-6 and TRBJ1-2): DAGVTQSPTHLIKTRGQQVTLRCSPKSGHDTVSWYQQALGQGPQFIFQYYEEEERQRGNFPDRFSGHQFPNYSSELNVNALLLGDSALYLCASSLAPVNYGYTFGSGTRLTVV.

This chain uses TRBV5-5 with TRBJ1-2; maybe TRBD1 (6 bases). Trimming pared 1 base from V and 7 bases from J, leaving 14 bases between. Germline loops: CDR1 SGHKS, CDR2 YYEKEE (reference sequence). The CDR3 runs to 14 residues. CDR3 coding DNA: TGTGCCAGCAGCTTGAGGTGGGGACAAACTGGCTACACCTTC. Encoded protein: CASSLRWGQTGYTF.

This chain joins TRBV6-1 and TRBJ2-7, with TRBD1 matching 7 bases. This CDR3 is built from 12 residues. Germline V lookup: CDR1 MNHNS, CDR2 SASEGT. The junction had 5 bases not matched to a gene; V was cut back by 5 bases and J by 7 bases. CDR3 in amino acids: CASSWDSREQYF. The CDR3 DNA reads TGTGCCAGCAGTTGGGACAGTAGGGAGCAGTACTTC.

The V gene is TRBV27, the J gene TRBJ2-7; D unclear. Trimming stripped 0 bases from V and 6 bases from J, with 15 bases between. The germline V gene encodes CDR1 MNHEY and CDR2 SMNVEV (reference sequence). The CDR3 covers 15 residues. The chain's CDR3 is CASSLSAESPLEQYF. CDR3 nucleotide sequence: TGTGCCAGCAGTTTATCCGCCGAATCTCCCCTCGAGCAGTACTTC.

The V and J genes are TRBV29-1 and TRBJ2-7, with 7 nucleotides matching TRBD1. Looked up from germline, CDR1 is SQVTM and CDR2 is ANQGSEA. This CDR3 has 12 amino acids. V shed 8 bases and J 0 bases; nucleotides not matched to a gene: 4. This CDR3 is CSSRDSSYEQYF. In DNA, the CDR3 is TGCAGCTCCAGGGACAGCTCCTACGAGCAGTACTTC.